This TCR beta chain appears in the sequencing data of a study of blood T cells in healthy people across ages. As concerns this clonotype: Its antigen is unidentified.

Study observations and caveats: Diversity of TCR beta per million T cells declined in a roughly linear way with age. Reliance upon unsorted PBMCs precluded definitive naive versus antigen-experienced comparison.

Germline loops: CDR1 SGHTA, CDR2 FQGNSA. This CDR3 is 13 amino acids long. The V end was cut by 5 bases, the J end by 9 bases, with 17 bases between. A second about 6 to 11 cycle PCR used barcoded and J-beta primers. Each cDNA molecule was tagged by a template-switch adaptor with 12 random nucleotides. TCRdb analysed the 5' RACE reads with MiXCR anew, one entry per CDR3 protein. This table holds hundreds of thousands of distinct CDR3 sequences, approximately 50% found once. The sequence was obtained from a woman aged 60-75 years in good health. This chain uses TRBV7-2 with TRBJ2-7; D is tentatively TRBD1 or TRBD2 (6 bases each). The sequencing input was blood. The CDR3 nucleotides read TGTGCCAGCAGCCGGAATGACGGGGGCGGGCAGTACTTC. Protein sequence: CASSRNDGGGQYF.